The 13 T cell receptor beta chains in this list originate from one sample, sequenced in a study of CD8 T cells in ankylosing spondylitis. Study outcomes and limitations: What seemed typical of ankylosing spondylitis blood was a TCR beta motif built from eight highly homologous variants.

The antigens for these receptors are not known. TCRdb passed the 5' RACE reads through MiXCR, listing each CDR3 protein once. The sample contains hundreds of thousands of distinct CDR3 sequences, roughly 12% of which appear only once. Sequencing was performed on blood, either unsorted or a sorted T cell fraction (not recorded which). Receptors were obtained from a male donor with ankylosing spondylitis.

The chain combines TRBV20-1 with TRBJ2-1; TRBD2 aligns across 9 bases. The CDR3 contains 17 residues. V shed 0 bases and J 10 bases; nucleotides not matched to a gene: 16. Germline lookup yields CDR1 DFQATT and CDR2 SNEGSKA (reference sequence). CDR3 nucleotides: TGCAGTGCTAGAGACATAGCCGGGACTAGCCCCCAGTCGGAGCAGTTCTTC. Its translation: CSARDIAGTSPQSEQFF.

This clonotype was seen at least ten times. V usage is TRBV3-1 and J usage is TRBJ1-3, with 9 bases matching TRBD1. Germline CDR1 is LGHDT and CDR2 is YNNKEL (reference sequence). The CDR3 is 15 amino acids. Germline trimming cut 3 bases from V and 5 bases from J; bases unmatched to any gene: 5. In DNA form, the CDR3 reads TGTGCCAGCAGCCAGGGGACAGGGAATCGAAACACCATATATTTT. It yields the protein CASSQGTGNRNTIYF.

This clonotype was observed a few times. The J gene is TRBJ2-5, the V gene TRBV2; no clear D. Looked up from germline, CDR1 is SNHLY and CDR2 is FYNNEI. Trimming cost V 4 bases and J 2 bases, with 8 bases left between them. CDR3 length: 13 amino acids. The CDR3 DNA follows: TGTGCCAGCAGTGGTGAGCGACAAGAGACCCAGTACTTC. Its protein product is CASSGERQETQYF.

The rearrangement uses TRBV12-3 or TRBV12-4 and TRBJ2-5; 12 nucleotides match TRBD2. J lost 4 bases, V lost 7 bases, and 13 bases had no gene match. CDR3 length: 17 residues. In nucleotides, the CDR3 is TGTGCCAGCAACCCCGGGACTAGCGGGCGAGGGCGAGAGACCCAGTACTTC. Protein sequence: CASNPGTSGRGRETQYF.

The chain couples TRBV24-1 to TRBJ2-3; D call uncertain. Germline assignment: CDR1 KGHDR and CDR2 SFDVKD. Trimming stripped 0 bases from V and 5 bases from J, with 8 bases between. The CDR3 consists of 14 residues. CDR3 protein: CATSDLGVLDTQYF. CDR3 in DNA: TGTGCCACCAGTGATTTGGGGGTCTTAGATACGCAGTATTTT.

The J gene is TRBJ2-2, the V gene TRBV11-3, with TRBD2 identical over 11 bases. Germline V gene lookup returns CDR1 SGHNT and CDR2 YENEEA. V shed 1 base, J shed 6 bases, and the junction held 4 bases outside the gene matches. The CDR3 is 16 amino acids. The CDR3 nucleotides read TGTGCCAGCAGCTTAGGCCTAGCGGGAGGAGCCGGGGAGCTGTTTTTT. It specifies CASSLGLAGGAGELFF.

This clonotype was detected only a few times. The chain uses TRBV7-9 and TRBJ2-7; tentatively, D is TRBD2 (5 bases). CDR3 length equals 12 residues. Deletions cut 6 bases from V and 6 bases from J, with 12 bases between. Germline V gene sequence: CDR1 SEHNR, CDR2 FQNEAQ (reference sequence). The CDR3 bases are TGTGCCAGCAGTCCTAGCACTATCGAGCAGTACTTC. Residues: CASSPSTIEQYF.

The J gene is TRBJ1-5, the V gene TRBV12-3 or TRBV12-4, with 10 bases that match TRBD1. The CDR3 has 17 residues. V lost 1 base, J lost 0 bases, and 3 bases stayed unmatched. The CDR3 loop reads CASSLGQGAGSNQPQHF. The CDR3 coding sequence is TGTGCCAGCAGTTTAGGACAGGGGGCTGGTAGCAATCAGCCCCAGCATTTT.

V usage is TRBV5-5 and J usage is TRBJ2-1; 8 bases map to TRBD1. Germline assignment: CDR1 SGHKS and CDR2 YYEKEE (reference sequence). Trimming at V came to 4 bases and at J to 1 base, leaving 10 bases not matched to a gene. CDR3 length: 17 amino acids. CDR3 coding DNA: TGTGCCAGCAGCCCCCGCCTACAGGGGGTTTCCTACAATGAGCAGTTCTTC. Translation gives CASSPRLQGVSYNEQFF. The full variable domain, in which reference TRBV5-5 and TRBJ2-1 provide the parts outside the CDR3, is DAGVTQSPTHLIKTRGQQVTLRCSPISGHKSVSWYQQVLGQGPQFIFQYYEKEERGRGNFPDRFSARQFPNYSSELNVNALLLGDSALYLCASSPRLQGVSYNEQFFGPGTRLTVL.

This clonotype was counted many times. The CDR3 does not end in the conserved phenylalanine or tryptophan, so this is likely a read error. The DNA is left out, because the CDR3 cannot be placed on it with certainty; the CDR3 is given as TCRdb lists it. This chain uses TRBV12-5 with TRBJ2-7; the listed D gene, TRBD2, was not tested against the DNA. The CDR3 has 9 amino acids, counting both end residues. Germline CDR1 and CDR2: LGHNT and FRNRAP. The CDR3 loop is CASGPPGGA.

This chain links TRBV3-1 with TRBJ1-5; D gene unclear. In germline, CDR1 is LGHDT, CDR2 YNNKEL (reference sequence). The CDR3 extends over 14 amino acids. The V and J ends lost 2 bases and 6 bases respectively, with 11 bases between them. The CDR3 spells CASSQMAGIQPQHF. CDR3 nucleotide sequence: TGTGCCAGCAGCCAAATGGCGGGAATTCAGCCCCAGCATTTT.

This clonotype was detected only a few times. The chain is built from TRBV10-3 and TRBJ1-5, with D perhaps matching TRBD1 (6 bases). V lost 3 bases, J lost 6 bases, and 18 bases lay in between. CDR3 size: 16 residues. CDR1 and CDR2 from the germline V gene are ENHRY and SYGVKD. For the CDR3, the DNA is TGTGCCATCAGTGAACACCAGGAGGGGGGAGGTCAGCCCCAGCATTTT. Encoded protein: CAISEHQEGGGQPQHF.

V usage is TRBV20-1 and J usage is TRBJ2-5; D uncertain. The CDR3 contains 12 residues. In germline, CDR1 is DFQATT, CDR2 SNEGSKA (reference sequence). The V end was cut by 4 bases, the J end by 2 bases, with 8 bases between. CDR3 in amino acids: CSATKFQETQYF. The CDR3 region has the DNA TGCAGTGCTACCAAGTTTCAAGAGACCCAGTACTTC.